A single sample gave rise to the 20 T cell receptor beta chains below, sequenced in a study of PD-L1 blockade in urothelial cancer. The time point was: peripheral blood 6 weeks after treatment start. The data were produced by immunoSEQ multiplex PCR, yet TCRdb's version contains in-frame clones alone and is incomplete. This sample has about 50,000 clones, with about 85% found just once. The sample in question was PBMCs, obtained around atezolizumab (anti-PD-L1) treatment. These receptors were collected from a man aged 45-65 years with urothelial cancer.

CDR3 coding DNA: TGTGCCAGCAGCCAAGAAGGGCAGGGGAGTTGGAATGAGCAGTTCTTC. Protein: CASSQEGQGSWNEQFF. V usage is TRBV4-2 and J usage is TRBJ2-1, with D tentatively TRBD1 (6 bases). Trimming shortened V by 0 bases and J by 7 bases, and 16 bases separated the two germline ends. The CDR3 sequence is 16 residues long. Germline CDR1 reads LGHNA; CDR2 reads YNFKEQ.

The CDR3 DNA reads as TGCGCCAGCAGCTTGGATGGGGGCCTCAACACCGGGGAGCTGTTTTTT. Its protein product is CASSLDGGLNTGELFF. This chain uses TRBV5-1 with TRBJ2-2; TRBD1 might be the D (6 bases). In germline, CDR1 is SGHRS, CDR2 YFSETQ. The V end was cut by 0 bases, the J end by 2 bases, with 11 bases between. This CDR3 has 16 residues.

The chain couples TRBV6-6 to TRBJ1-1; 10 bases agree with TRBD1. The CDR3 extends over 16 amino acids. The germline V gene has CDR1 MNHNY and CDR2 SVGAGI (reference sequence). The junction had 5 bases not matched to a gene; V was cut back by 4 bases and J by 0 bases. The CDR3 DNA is TGTGCCAGCAGTTCCGGGACAGGGGCCATGAACACTGAAGCTTTCTTT. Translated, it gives CASSSGTGAMNTEAFF.

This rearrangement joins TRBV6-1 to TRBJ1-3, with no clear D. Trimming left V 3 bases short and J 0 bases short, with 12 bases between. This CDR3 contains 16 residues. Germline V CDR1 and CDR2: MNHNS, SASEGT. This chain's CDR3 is CASSESGPYSGNTIYF. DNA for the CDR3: TGTGCCAGCAGTGAGTCGGGTCCATACTCTGGAAACACCATATATTTT.

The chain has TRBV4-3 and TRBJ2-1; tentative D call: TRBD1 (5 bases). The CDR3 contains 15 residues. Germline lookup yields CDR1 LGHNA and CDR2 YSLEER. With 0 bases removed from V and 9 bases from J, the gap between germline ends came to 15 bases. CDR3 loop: CASSQEGSRGSEQFF. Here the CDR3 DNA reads TGCGCCAGCAGCCAAGAAGGGTCTAGGGGCAGTGAGCAGTTCTTC.

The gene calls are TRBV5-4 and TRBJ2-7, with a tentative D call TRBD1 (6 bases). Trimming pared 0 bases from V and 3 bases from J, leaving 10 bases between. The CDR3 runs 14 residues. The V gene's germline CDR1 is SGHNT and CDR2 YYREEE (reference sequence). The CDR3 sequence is CASSLDRVDYEQYF. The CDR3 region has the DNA TGTGCCAGCAGCTTGGACAGGGTCGACTACGAGCAGTACTTC.

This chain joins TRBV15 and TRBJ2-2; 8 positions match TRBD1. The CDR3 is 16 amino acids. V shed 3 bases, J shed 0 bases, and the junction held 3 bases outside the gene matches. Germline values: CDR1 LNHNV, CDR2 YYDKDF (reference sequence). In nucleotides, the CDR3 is TGTGCCACCAGCAGGGGGGACAGGACGAACACCGGGGAGCTGTTTTTT. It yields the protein CATSRGDRTNTGELFF.

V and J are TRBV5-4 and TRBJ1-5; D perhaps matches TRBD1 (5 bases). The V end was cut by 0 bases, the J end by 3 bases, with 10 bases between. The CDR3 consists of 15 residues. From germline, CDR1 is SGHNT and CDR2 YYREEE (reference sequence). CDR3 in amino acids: CASSLGTGPNQPQHF. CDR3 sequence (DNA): TGTGCCAGCAGCTTGGGTACAGGTCCCAATCAGCCCCAGCATTTT.

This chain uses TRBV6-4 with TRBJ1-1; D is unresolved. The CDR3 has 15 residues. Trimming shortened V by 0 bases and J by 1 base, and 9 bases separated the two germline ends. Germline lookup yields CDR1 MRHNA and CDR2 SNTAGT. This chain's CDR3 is CASSDSTDSNTEAFF. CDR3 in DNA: TGTGCCAGCAGTGACTCGACGGACTCGAACACTGAAGCTTTCTTT.

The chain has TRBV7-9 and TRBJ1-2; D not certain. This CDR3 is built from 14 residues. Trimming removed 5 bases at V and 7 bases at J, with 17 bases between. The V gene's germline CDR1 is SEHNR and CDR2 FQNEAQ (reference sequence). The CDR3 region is CASSHEVGSGGYTF. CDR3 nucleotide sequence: TGTGCCAGCAGCCATGAGGTAGGCAGTGGTGGCTACACCTTC.

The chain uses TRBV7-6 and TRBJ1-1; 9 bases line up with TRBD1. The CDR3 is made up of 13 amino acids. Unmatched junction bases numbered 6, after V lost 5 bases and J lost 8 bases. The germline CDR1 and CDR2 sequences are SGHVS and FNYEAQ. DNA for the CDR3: TGTGCCAGCAGCAAAAACAGGGGGCAGGAAGCTTTCTTT. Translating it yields CASSKNRGQEAFF.

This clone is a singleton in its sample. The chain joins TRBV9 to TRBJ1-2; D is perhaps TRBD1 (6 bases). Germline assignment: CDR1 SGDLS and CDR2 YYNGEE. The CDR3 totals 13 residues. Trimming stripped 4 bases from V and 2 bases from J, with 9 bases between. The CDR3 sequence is CASSRDINYGYTF. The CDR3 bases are TGTGCCAGCAGCAGGGACATAAACTATGGCTACACCTTC.

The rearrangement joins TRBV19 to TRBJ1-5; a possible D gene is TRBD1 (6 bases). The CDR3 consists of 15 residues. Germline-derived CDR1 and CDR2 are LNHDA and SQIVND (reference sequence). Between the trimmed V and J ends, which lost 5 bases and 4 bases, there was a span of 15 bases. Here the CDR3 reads CASSPDVRGNQPQHF. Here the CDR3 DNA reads TGTGCCAGTAGTCCGGACGTAAGGGGGAATCAGCCCCAGCATTTT.

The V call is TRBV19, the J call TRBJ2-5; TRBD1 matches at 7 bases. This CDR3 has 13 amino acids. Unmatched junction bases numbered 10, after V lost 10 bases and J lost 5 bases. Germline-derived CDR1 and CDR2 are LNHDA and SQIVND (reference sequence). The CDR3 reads CATHRQGEETQYF. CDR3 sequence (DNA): TGTGCCACCCACCGACAGGGTGAGGAGACCCAGTACTTC.

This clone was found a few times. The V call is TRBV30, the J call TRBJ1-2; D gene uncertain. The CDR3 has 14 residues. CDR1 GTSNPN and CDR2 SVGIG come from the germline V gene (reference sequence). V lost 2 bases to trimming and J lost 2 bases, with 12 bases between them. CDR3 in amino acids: CAWSYGTGNYGYTF. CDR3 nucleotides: TGTGCCTGGAGTTATGGCACGGGGAACTATGGCTACACCTTC.

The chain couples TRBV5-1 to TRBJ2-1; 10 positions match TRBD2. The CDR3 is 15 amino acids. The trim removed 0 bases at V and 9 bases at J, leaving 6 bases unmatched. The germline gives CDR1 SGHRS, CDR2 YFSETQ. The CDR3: CASSLEIAGGSEQFF. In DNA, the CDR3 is TGCGCCAGCAGCTTGGAAATAGCGGGAGGAAGTGAGCAGTTCTTC.

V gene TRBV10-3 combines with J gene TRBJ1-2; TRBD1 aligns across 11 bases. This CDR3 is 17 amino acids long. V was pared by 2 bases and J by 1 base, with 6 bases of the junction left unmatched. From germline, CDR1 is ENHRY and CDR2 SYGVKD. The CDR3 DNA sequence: TGTGCCATCAGTGAGCGGACAGGGGGCTTCAATAACTATGGCTACACCTTC. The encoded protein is CAISERTGGFNNYGYTF.

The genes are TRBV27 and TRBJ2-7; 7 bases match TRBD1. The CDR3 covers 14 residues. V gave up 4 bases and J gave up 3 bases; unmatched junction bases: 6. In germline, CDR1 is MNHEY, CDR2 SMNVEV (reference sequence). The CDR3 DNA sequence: TGTGCCAGCAGTTATACGACAGGGAACTACGAGCAGTACTTC. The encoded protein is CASSYTTGNYEQYF.

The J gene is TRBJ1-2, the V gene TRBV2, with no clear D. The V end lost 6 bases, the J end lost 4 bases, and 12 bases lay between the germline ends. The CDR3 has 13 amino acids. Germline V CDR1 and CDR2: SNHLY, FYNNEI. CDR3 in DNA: TGTGCCAGCAGCGAGATAGTTCCCTATGGCTACACCTTC. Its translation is CASSEIVPYGYTF.

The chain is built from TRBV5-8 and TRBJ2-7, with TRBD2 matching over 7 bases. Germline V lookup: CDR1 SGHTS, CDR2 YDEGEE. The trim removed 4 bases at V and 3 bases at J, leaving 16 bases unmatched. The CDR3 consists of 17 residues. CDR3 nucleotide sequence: TGTGCCAGCAGCCCGTGGGGAGGGATAGTAATTGACTACGAGCAGTACTTC. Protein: CASSPWGGIVIDYEQYF.